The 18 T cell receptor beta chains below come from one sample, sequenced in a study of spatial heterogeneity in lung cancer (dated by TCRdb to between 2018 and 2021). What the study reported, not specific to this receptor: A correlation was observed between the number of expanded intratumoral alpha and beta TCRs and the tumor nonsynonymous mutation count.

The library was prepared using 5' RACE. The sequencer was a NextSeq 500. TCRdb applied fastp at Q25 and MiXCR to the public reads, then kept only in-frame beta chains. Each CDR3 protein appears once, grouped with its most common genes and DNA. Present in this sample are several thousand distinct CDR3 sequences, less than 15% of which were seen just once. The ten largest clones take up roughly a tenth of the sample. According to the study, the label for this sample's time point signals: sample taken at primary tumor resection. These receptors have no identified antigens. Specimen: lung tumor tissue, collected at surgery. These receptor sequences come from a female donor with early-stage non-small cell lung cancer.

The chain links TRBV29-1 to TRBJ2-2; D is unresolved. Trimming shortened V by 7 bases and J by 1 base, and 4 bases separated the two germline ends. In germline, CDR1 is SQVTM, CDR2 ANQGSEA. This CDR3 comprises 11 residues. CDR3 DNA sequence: TGCAGCGGAGAGAACACCGGGGAGCTGTTTTTT. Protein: CSGENTGELFF.

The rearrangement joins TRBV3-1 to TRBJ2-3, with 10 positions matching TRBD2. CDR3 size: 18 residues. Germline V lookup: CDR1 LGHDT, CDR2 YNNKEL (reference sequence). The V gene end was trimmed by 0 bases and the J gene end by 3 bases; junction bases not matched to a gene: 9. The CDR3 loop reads CASSQDLSSGSRTDTQYF. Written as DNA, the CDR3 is TGTGCCAGCAGCCAAGATCTTTCTAGCGGGAGTAGGACAGATACGCAGTATTTT.

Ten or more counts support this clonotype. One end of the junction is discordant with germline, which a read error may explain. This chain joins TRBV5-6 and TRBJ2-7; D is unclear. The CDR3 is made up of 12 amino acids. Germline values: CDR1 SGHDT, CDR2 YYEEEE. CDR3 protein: CASSLVISGELF. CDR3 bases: TGTGCCAGCAGCTTGGTCATTAGTGGGGAACTATTC.

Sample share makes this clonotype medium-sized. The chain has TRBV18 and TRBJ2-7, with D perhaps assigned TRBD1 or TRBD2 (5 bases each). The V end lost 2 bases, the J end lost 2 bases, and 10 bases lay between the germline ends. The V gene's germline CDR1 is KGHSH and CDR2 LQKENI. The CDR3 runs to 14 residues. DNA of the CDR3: TGTGCCAGCTCACCAAAGAGGGGACCCTACGAGCAGTACTTC. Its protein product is CASSPKRGPYEQYF. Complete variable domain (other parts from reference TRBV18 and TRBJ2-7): NAGVMQNPRHLVRRRGQEARLRCSPMKGHSHVYWYRQLPEEGLKFMVYLQKENIIDESGMPKERFSAEFPKEGPSILRIQQVVRGDSAAYFCASSPKRGPYEQYFGPGTRLTVT.

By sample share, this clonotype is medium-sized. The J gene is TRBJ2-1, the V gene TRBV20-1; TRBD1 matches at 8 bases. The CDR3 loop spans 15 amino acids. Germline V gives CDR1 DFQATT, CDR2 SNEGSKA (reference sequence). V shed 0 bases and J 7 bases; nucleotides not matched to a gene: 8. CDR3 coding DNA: TGCAGTGCTAGAGATCCCCGGACAGGGCCGAATGAGCAGTTCTTC. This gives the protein CSARDPRTGPNEQFF.

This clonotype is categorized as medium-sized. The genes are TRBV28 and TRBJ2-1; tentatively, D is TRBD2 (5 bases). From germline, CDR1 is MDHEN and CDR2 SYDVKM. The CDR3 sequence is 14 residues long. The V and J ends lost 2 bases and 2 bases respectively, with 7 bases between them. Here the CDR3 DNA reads TGTGCCAGCAGTTTAACACTAGCCTACAATGAGCAGTTCTTC. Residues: CASSLTLAYNEQFF.

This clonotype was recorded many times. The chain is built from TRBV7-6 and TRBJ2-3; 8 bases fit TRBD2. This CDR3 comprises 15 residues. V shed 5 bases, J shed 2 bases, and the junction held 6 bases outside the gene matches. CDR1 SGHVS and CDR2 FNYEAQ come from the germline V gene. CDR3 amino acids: CASSQAGAFTDTQYF. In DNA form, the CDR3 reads TGTGCCAGCAGCCAAGCGGGGGCGTTCACAGATACGCAGTATTTT.

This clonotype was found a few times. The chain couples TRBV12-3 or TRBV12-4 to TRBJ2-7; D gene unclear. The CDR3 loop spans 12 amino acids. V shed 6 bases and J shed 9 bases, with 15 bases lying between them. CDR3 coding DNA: TGTGCCAGCAGGAGCGTAAATACGTGGCAGTACTTC. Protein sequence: CASRSVNTWQYF.

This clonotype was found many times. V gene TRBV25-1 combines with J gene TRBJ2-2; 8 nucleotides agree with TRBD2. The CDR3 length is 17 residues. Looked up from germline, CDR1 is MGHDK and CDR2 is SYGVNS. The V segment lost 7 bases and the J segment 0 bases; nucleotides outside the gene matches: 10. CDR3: CASTRGGLNANTGELFF. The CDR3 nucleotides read TGTGCCAGCACCCGGGGGGGGCTCAACGCGAACACCGGGGAGCTGTTTTTT.

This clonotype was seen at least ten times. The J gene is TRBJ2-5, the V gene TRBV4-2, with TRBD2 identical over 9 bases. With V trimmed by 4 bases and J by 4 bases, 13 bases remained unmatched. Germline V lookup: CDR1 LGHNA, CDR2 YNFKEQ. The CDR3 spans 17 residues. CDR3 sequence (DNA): TGTGCCAGCAGCCCCACCGGCGGGGGGGCCTCAAGAGAGACCCAGTACTTC. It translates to CASSPTGGGASRETQYF.

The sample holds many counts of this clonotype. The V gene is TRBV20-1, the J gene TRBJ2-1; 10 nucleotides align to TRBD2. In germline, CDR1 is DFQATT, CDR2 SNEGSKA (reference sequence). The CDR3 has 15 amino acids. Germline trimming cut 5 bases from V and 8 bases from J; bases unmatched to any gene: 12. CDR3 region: CSAFPSSGGGDEQFF. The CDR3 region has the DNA TGCAGTGCTTTCCCCTCTAGCGGGGGCGGGGATGAGCAGTTCTTC.

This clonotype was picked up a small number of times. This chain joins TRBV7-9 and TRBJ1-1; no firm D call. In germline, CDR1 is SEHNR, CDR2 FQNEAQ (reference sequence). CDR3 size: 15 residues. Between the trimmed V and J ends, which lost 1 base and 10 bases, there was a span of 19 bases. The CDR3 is CASSLGVGSSLGAFF. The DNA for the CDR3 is TGTGCCAGCAGCTTAGGTGTAGGGAGTTCCCTTGGAGCTTTCTTT. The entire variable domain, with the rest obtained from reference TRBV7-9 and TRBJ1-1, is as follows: DTGVSQNPRHKITKRGQNVTFRCDPISEHNRLYWYRQTLGQGPEFLTYFQNEAQLEKSRLLSDRFSAERPKGSFSTLEIQRTEQGDSAMYLCASSLGVGSSLGAFFGQGTRLTVV.

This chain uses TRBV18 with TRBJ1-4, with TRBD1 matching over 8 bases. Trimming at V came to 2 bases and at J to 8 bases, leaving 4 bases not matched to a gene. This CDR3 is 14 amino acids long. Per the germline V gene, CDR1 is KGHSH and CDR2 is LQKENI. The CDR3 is CASSPKDRAEKLFF. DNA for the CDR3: TGTGCCAGCTCACCAAAGGACAGGGCCGAAAAACTGTTTTTT.

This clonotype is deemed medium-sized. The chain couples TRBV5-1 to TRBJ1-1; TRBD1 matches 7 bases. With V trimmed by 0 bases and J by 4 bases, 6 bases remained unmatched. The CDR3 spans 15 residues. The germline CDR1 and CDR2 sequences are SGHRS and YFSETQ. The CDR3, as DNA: TGCGCCAGCAGCTTGGCTCAGGGGGAAAGCACTGAAGCTTTCTTT. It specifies CASSLAQGESTEAFF.

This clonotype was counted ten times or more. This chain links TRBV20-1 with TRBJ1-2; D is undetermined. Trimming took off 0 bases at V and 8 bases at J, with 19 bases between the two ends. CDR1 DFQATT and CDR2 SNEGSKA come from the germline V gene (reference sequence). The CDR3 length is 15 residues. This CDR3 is CSARDRQGMIVGYTF. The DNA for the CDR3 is TGCAGTGCTAGAGACCGACAAGGTATGATTGTCGGCTACACCTTC.

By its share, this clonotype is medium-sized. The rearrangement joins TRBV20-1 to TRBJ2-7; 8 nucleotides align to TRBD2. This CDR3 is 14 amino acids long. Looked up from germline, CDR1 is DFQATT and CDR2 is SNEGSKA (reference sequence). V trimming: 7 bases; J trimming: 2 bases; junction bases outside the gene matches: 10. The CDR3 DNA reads TGCAGTGTTGCCCCGGGGGGGGCTACCTACGAGCAGTACTTC. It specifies CSVAPGGATYEQYF.

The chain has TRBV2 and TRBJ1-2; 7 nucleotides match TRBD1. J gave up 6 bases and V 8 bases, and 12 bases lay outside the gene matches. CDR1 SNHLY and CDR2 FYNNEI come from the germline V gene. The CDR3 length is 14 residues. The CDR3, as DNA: TGTGCCAGCGTGGACAGGCCCAACGGGGATGGCTACACCTTC. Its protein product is CASVDRPNGDGYTF.

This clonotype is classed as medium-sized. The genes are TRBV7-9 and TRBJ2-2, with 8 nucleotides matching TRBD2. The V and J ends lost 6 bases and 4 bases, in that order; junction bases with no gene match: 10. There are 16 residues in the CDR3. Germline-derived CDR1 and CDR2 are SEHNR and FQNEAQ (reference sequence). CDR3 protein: CASSQQAGTSTGELFF. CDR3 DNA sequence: TGTGCCAGCAGTCAGCAGGCCGGGACTAGCACCGGGGAGCTGTTTTTT.